The 7 T cell receptor beta chains listed next were all sequenced from one sample in a study of blood T cell repertoires in COVID-19 (dated by TCRdb to between 2020 and 2021). The protocol used for the library was the immunoSEQ multiplex PCR assay. Entries here come from immuneACCESS through TCRdb and include only in-frame sequences with V and J called. Some clones fail to appear in such tables; in the studies checked, an unresolved V gene covers under half of the shortfall, and the cause of the remainder is unknown. This sample comprises about 81,000 clones, roughly 82% of them detected only once. Less than 11% of the sample belongs to the ten largest clones. Material for sequencing was peripheral blood. These receptors all stem from a man aged 55 to 70 with acute or convalescent COVID-19.

The chain joins TRBV2 to TRBJ2-1; unclear D gene. The CDR3 spans 13 residues. V was cut by 7 bases and J by 4 bases, with 11 bases left in between. The V gene's germline CDR1 is SNHLY and CDR2 FYNNEI. CDR3 bases: TGTGCCAGCATCGGCGGAGAGTACAATGAGCAGTTCTTC. Translated, it gives CASIGGEYNEQFF.

The chain employs TRBV7-3 and TRBJ2-2; D may be TRBD1 (5 bases). CDR3 size: 17 residues. The V end lost 7 bases, the J end lost 1 base, and 19 bases lay between the germline ends. Germline V gene data show CDR1 as SGHTA and CDR2 as FQGTGA. The CDR3 protein is CASTPNPDTKNTGELFF. The CDR3 nucleotides are TGTGCCAGCACCCCTAACCCGGACACCAAGAACACCGGGGAGCTGTTTTTT. The full variable domain, completed using reference TRBV7-3 and TRBJ2-2, is GAGVSQTPSNKVTEKGKYVELRCDPISGHTALYWYRQSLGQGPEFLIYFQGTGAADDSGLPNDRFFAVRPEGSVSTLKIQRTERGDSAVYLCASTPNPDTKNTGELFFGEGSRLTVL.

The V and J genes are TRBV10-3 and TRBJ2-1; D call uncertain. Trimming shortened V by 10 bases and J by 2 bases, and 12 bases separated the two germline ends. The CDR3 loop spans 13 amino acids. In germline, CDR1 is ENHRY, CDR2 SYGVKD. The chain's CDR3 is CASRAPAYNEQFF. In nucleotides, the CDR3 is TGTGCCAGTAGAGCTCCCGCCTACAATGAGCAGTTCTTC.

This chain joins TRBV10-3 and TRBJ1-2; 9 bases fit TRBD1. V shed 3 bases, J shed 7 bases, and the junction held 9 bases outside the gene matches. Per the germline V gene, CDR1 is ENHRY and CDR2 is SYGVKD. The CDR3 sequence is 15 residues long. The CDR3 DNA sequence: TGTGCCATCAGTGACCCCGGGACAGGGATTCTTGGCTACACCTTC. Translated, it gives CAISDPGTGILGYTF.

The genes are TRBV10-2 and TRBJ2-2; 7 bases line up with TRBD2. The V segment lost 4 bases and the J segment 7 bases; nucleotides outside the gene matches: 6. This CDR3 has 14 amino acids. Germline V gene lookup returns CDR1 WSHSY and CDR2 SAAADI. The CDR3 here is CASSVREWGGELFF. The CDR3 coding sequence is TGCGCCAGCAGTGTGCGGGAGTGGGGCGGGGAGCTGTTTTTT.

The gene calls are TRBV5-1 and TRBJ2-2; 9 nucleotides agree with TRBD2. V trimming: 2 bases; J trimming: 3 bases; junction bases outside the gene matches: 2. The V gene's germline CDR1 is SGHRS and CDR2 YFSETQ. The length of the CDR3 is 15 residues. CDR3 bases: TGCGCCAGCAGCTTAGCGGGGGGTCACACCGGGGAGCTGTTTTTT. As protein: CASSLAGGHTGELFF.

The DNA of the CDR3 is TGCGCCAGCATGACAGGGGGCAACACAGATACGCAGTATTTT. As protein: CASMTGGNTDTQYF. V is TRBV5-1 and J is TRBJ2-3, with 10 bases fitting TRBD1. CDR3 size: 14 residues. Trimming at V came to 6 bases and at J to 2 bases, leaving 3 bases not matched to a gene. Germline lookup yields CDR1 SGHRS and CDR2 YFSETQ.